This TCR beta chain emerged from a study of shared clonotypes between healthy human individuals. Study summary: Per donor, CD8 memory used one plate, CD8 naive used two, CD4 memory used three and CD4 naive used three. Study-wide results and caveats: Non-shared clonotypes were found to have lower generation probabilities than the clonotypes that were shared by all four of the sorted-subset donors.

The assay used deep level. TCRdb keeps only in-frame clones here, not all; method: immunoSEQ multiplex PCR. Of millions of clones listed, 90% to 95% were seen once; the top ten hold 0.13%. Adult Caucasians living in Nashville, Tennessee made up all of the donors. This clone appeared once. Its antigen is still unknown. This clonotype originated in a man aged 18-30 years in good health. Sample: naive CD4+ T cells sorted from blood. This sample's subset: CD45RA+ positively selected.

CDR3 residues: CASSSHGTVPGELFF. CDR3 bases: TGCGCCAGCAGCTCCCATGGGACAGTCCCCGGGGAGCTGTTTTTT. The chain recombines TRBV5-1 with TRBJ2-2; 7 positions match TRBD1. The CDR3 runs 15 residues. V lost 3 bases, J lost 6 bases, and 8 bases stayed unmatched. Germline lookup yields CDR1 SGHRS and CDR2 YFSETQ.